A selection of T cell receptor beta chains follows, all from one sample in a study of blood T cell repertoires in COVID-19. Sequenced by immunoSEQ multiplex PCR; TCRdb stores in-frame clones only, minus some. This table has 95,000 to 120,000 clones, 70% to 85% appearing once. Source material: peripheral blood. These receptors all stem from a woman aged 40 to 50 with acute or convalescent COVID-19. The conserved cysteine and the conserved F or W are not part of the CDR3 here. Each record gives: CDR3 length, J gene, V gene, CDR3 protein.

13 TRBJ1-5 TRBV10-3 AIRGDRGGDQPQH
12 TRBJ2-3 TRBV23-1 ASPGGDPTYTQY
14 TRBJ1-2 TRBV6-6 ASTDPGQDGGYGYT
10 TRBJ2-7 TRBV6-5 ASSLLTYEQY
11 TRBJ1-2 TRBV12-3/TRBV12-4 ASSLDREAGYT
12 TRBJ1-1 TRBV7-9 ASSRTSGLTEAF
16 TRBJ1-6 TRBV28 ASSPARWPGLGNSPLH
13 TRBJ2-7 TRBV19 ASRRGQGTSNEQY
13 TRBJ1-3 TRBV11-2 ASSSTRTGGNTIY
13 TRBJ2-4 TRBV28 ASRKLAGVKNIQY
10 TRBJ1-1 TRBV19 ASSASNTEAF
9 TRBJ2-7 TRBV6-1 ASSLSREQY
11 TRBJ2-3 TRBV19 ASSPGQTDTQY
13 TRBJ2-1 TRBV7-3 ASSPRVATYNEQF
12 TRBJ2-2 TRBV18 ASSGRGHTGELF
11 TRBJ2-1 TRBV5-5 ASSLERNNEQF
14 TRBJ2-3 TRBV13 ASSFLAGSSTDTQY
12 TRBJ2-5 TRBV5-1 ASSLGARGETQY
12 TRBJ1-5 TRBV28 ASTWGQGNQPQH
12 TRBJ2-2 TRBV30 AWSVQGRTGELF
13 TRBJ1-2 TRBV6-2/TRBV6-3 ASSSPDRATSGYT
12 TRBJ2-5 TRBV9 ASSALGGLETQY
11 TRBJ2-3 TRBV7-2 ASSLGTQDTQY
13 TRBJ1-4 TRBV28 ASSTQGAGNEKLF
13 TRBJ1-2 TRBV2 ASSEWAGGNYGYT
10 TRBJ2-7 TRBV7-2 ASSSARVEQY
10 TRBJ1-2 TRBV5-1 ASGDSDYGYT
10 TRBJ1-2 TRBV28 AIGDIGYGYT
12 TRBJ1-1 TRBV9 ASSPQQGATEAF
11 TRBJ1-2 TRBV9 ASSPGQGVGYT
11 TRBJ1-1 TRBV6-1 ASSVAGGAEAF
14 TRBJ2-1 TRBV19 ASSMPHDSSYNEQF
11 TRBJ1-1 TRBV6-5 ASSPTRNTEAF
12 TRBJ2-7 TRBV5-1 ASSFRDRTYEQY
14 TRBJ2-1 TRBV28 ASSSPPGQGVNEQF
12 TRBJ1-6 TRBV2 ASGQSSYNSPLH
13 TRBJ1-5 TRBV9 ASSQAPNSNQPQH
12 TRBJ1-4 TRBV6-6 ASRTTGAGEKLF
11 TRBJ2-7 TRBV19 ASKQGPSYEQY
12 TRBJ1-4 TRBV5-1 ASSLDRAEEKLF
11 TRBJ1-1 TRBV6-5 ASSYERKLEAF
15 TRBJ1-5 TRBV7-2 ASSLRGTIGSNQPQH
16 TRBJ2-7 TRBV7-2 ASSLRVASGGLSYEQY
14 TRBJ2-3 TRBV9 ASSGDSGTSTDTQY